These T cell receptor beta chains were read from a single sample in a study of cytomegalovirus exposure and HLA in healthy donors. Assay: immunoSEQ multiplex PCR; the TCRdb copy retains only in-frame clones and omits some. The sample yields roughly 63,000 clones, roughly 74% seen once. The sample taken for sequencing was PBMCs. The receptors derive from a woman aged 40-49 years in good health and CMV-seropositive. The conserved cysteine and the conserved F or W are not part of the CDR3 here. The order of the fields is D gene, V gene, CDR3 length, CDR3 protein. The D gene is left open where the match is weak.

D: TRBD2
V: TRBV5-4
length: 17
CDR3: ASSLSGLADTRSTDTQY

D: TRBD2
V: TRBV5-4
length: 14
CDR3: ASSLGTSGRTDTQY

D: TRBD1
V: TRBV5-6
length: 13
CDR3: ASSSPLTGGAEQY

D: .
V: TRBV6-5
length: 14
CDR3: ASSYWGEFGANVLT

D: .
V: TRBV6-5
length: 12
CDR3: ASNRGYSNQPQH

D: .
V: TRBV6-5
length: 11
CDR3: ASSEQAKGELF

D: .
V: TRBV2
length: 10
CDR3: ASSEQNTEAF

D: .
V: TRBV2
length: 11
CDR3: ASRGTGGETQY

D: TRBD2
V: TRBV9
length: 14
CDR3: ASSVELAGAGTTQY

D: TRBD2
V: TRBV7-2
length: 14
CDR3: ASTPGLAGETDTQY

D: .
V: TRBV5-4
length: 14
CDR3: ASSLGGGVTGYTQY

D: TRBD1
V: TRBV19
length: 12
CDR3: ASNRQGLNQPQH

D: .
V: TRBV6-5
length: 12
CDR3: ASSYLREGTEAF

D: .
V: TRBV27
length: 10
CDR3: ASKEGGGEAF

D: TRBD1
V: TRBV6-1
length: 13
CDR3: ASSEDGTAYQPQH

D: .
V: TRBV5-1
length: 11
CDR3: ASTGANTGELF

D: TRBD1
V: TRBV30
length: 13
CDR3: AWSWSGTGVYEQY

D: TRBD1
V: TRBV7-2
length: 14
CDR3: ASSFQGQGAQGTQY

D: .
V: TRBV4-3
length: 12
CDR3: ASSQEVLTYEQY

D: .
V: TRBV4-2
length: 13
CDR3: ASSQDNQGYQPQH

D: TRBD1
V: TRBV25-1
length: 10
CDR3: ASSYEGAGQF

D: TRBD1
V: TRBV15
length: 14
CDR3: ATSRGDRVAKNIQY

D: TRBD2
V: TRBV14
length: 12
CDR3: ASSPLTSGGEQY

D: .
V: TRBV30
length: 11
CDR3: AWSGRGGDTQY

D: .
V: TRBV5-5
length: 11
CDR3: ASISDWAYGYT